The clone carrying this T cell receptor beta chain was seen only a few times. No antigen is known for it. The source of the sample is a study of identical twins. Every sampled donor was Caucasian and healthy. Germline values: CDR1 DFQATT, CDR2 SNEGSKA (reference sequence). This CDR3 contains 14 residues. V was pared by 6 bases and J by 3 bases, with 14 bases between. A universal primer site was created by template switching, with the cDNA bearing unique molecular identifiers. One entry per CDR3 protein results from TCRdb running MiXCR on the 5' RACE reads. The sample has roughly 720,000 distinct CDR3 sequences, 18% seen once. Study results and caveats: Partial confounding of zero-insertion analyses by invariant MAIT and iNKT cells was possible.

The sample was also linked to a second study, of T cells expressing NK-cell markers. As that report states: Sorted T-cell subsets CD3+CD56+NKG2C+, CD3+CD56+NKG2C- and CD3+CD56-NKG2C+ were TCR beta-sequenced.

The rearrangement uses TRBV20-1 and TRBJ2-2; no reliable D call. This receptor was taken from a woman younger than 30 in good health. The specimen sequenced was PBMCs. For the CDR3, the DNA is TGCAGTGCACGGCTAAACTATCACACCGGGGAGCTGTTTTTT. Translation gives CSARLNYHTGELFF.